This TCR beta chain was recovered during a study of T-cell memory formation after mild COVID-19. Study-wide background: Clusters of TCRs were largely donor specific. Study-wide results and caveats: Contracting CD8+ clones were enriched in EMRA, CD4+ mainly in CM and EM. Detection of some responders pre-infection suggested pre-existing cross-reactive memory T cells participated.

Libraries for TCRalpha and TCRbeta carried sample barcodes and unique molecular identifiers via 5'RACE. TCRdb used MiXCR to reprocess the 5' RACE reads, holding one entry per CDR3 protein. In the table there are 500,000 to 650,000 distinct CDR3 sequences, roughly a fifth of which are singletons. The CDR3 has 12 amino acids. Trimming stripped 4 bases from V and 6 bases from J, with 7 bases between. From germline, CDR1 is MGHDK and CDR2 SYGVNS. This clonotype was counted between two and nine times. Its antigen is not identified. The TCR originated in an adult woman who had mild COVID-19 (a few samples of this study predate the infection). Cell type and time point are not known. Sequencing was done on a sample of PBMCs or a T cell subset sorted from them (not recorded which). The chain is built from TRBV25-1 and TRBJ1-5; unclear D gene. CDR3 protein: CASSGDGQPQHF. The CDR3 DNA sequence: TGTGCCAGCAGTGGAGACGGTCAGCCCCAGCATTTT.